The subject of this entry is one T cell receptor beta chain. Clones were read by immunoSEQ multiplex PCR, and TCRdb kept only the in-frame ones, dropping some. The sample contains 500,000 to 750,000 clones, over 75% of which appear only once. Germline-derived CDR1 and CDR2 are SGHDN and FVKESK. The CDR3 contains 15 residues. Between the trimmed V and J ends, which lost 1 base and 1 base, there was a span of 11 bases. The sample originates from a study of shared T cell receptors in the human thymus. These data also formed part of another study, on human thymus T cells. That paper adds: Thymic material originated from resections removed in the course of corrective heart surgery. It looked as if thymic and blood repertoires used V and J genes in a biased way.

Sequences were obtained from thymocytes. This sequence was found in a boy younger than two with a congenital heart defect. The V call is TRBV14, the J call TRBJ2-7, with D unclear. The CDR3 nucleotides read TGTGCCAGCAGCCAAGGGTTCGGGTCGTCCTACGAGCAGTACTTC. This translates into CASSQGFGSSYEQYF. The full variable domain, its missing parts supplied by reference TRBV14 and TRBJ2-7, is EAGVTQFPSHSVIEKGQTVTLRCDPISGHDNLYWYRRVMGKEIKFLLHFVKESKQDESGMPNNRFLAERTGGTYSTLKVQPAELEDSGVYFCASSQGFGSSYEQYFGPGTRLTVT.